These 19 T cell receptor beta chains share one sample of origin, sequenced in a study of breast tumors, draining lymph nodes, adjacent tissues. Breast cancer patients provided tissue from their axillary draining lymph nodes. TCRdb passed the multiplex PCR reads through MiXCR, listing each CDR3 protein once. The sample holds fewer than 150,000 distinct CDR3 sequences, 21% seen once. The sequenced sample was axillary lymph node tissue. These receptors all stem from a female donor with breast cancer. Some clones in this sample may be carry-over from other donors' samples.

This clonotype has ten or more counts. CDR3 DNA sequence: TGTGCCAGCTTGGACAGCTACCTCAATGAGCAGTTCTTC. Amino acids: CASLDSYLNEQFF. The chain uses TRBV18 and TRBJ2-1; tentative D call: TRBD1 (6 bases). This CDR3 is built from 13 residues. Trimming cost V 7 bases and J 6 bases, with 13 bases left between them. Germline CDR1 and CDR2: KGHSH and LQKENI.

This clonotype was picked up a small number of times. At one end the junction does not follow the germline gene, possibly because of a read error. This chain joins TRBV5-1 and TRBJ2-5; D unclear. CDR1 is SGHRS, CDR2 YFSETQ, per germline. The CDR3 has 11 residues. The CDR3 loop is CASSTQGTQYF. For the CDR3, the DNA is TGCGCCAGCAGCACACAAGGGACCCAGTACTTC.

This clonotype was found many times. CDR3 sequence reads: CASSLRENTDTQYF. CDR3 nucleotide sequence: TGTGCCAGCAGTTTAAGGGAGAACACAGATACGCAGTATTTT. The V call is TRBV12-3 or TRBV12-4, the J call TRBJ2-3, with D maybe TRBD2 (5 bases). This CDR3 contains 14 residues. V was clipped by 2 bases and J by 2 bases, with 8 bases between them.

This clonotype came up many times. This chain links TRBV19 with TRBJ2-5, with 8 bases aligning to TRBD2. Losses at the gene ends were 5 bases for V and 5 bases for J; bases not matched to a gene: 4. In germline, CDR1 is LNHDA, CDR2 SQIVND (reference sequence). The CDR3 covers 13 residues. The CDR3 reads CASSREGFETQYF. CDR3 sequence (DNA): TGTGCCAGTAGTCGGGAGGGGTTTGAGACCCAGTACTTC.

This clonotype has a count of ten or more. The J gene is TRBJ2-7, the V gene TRBV28, with D maybe TRBD2 (6 bases). V lost 1 base and J 3 bases, leaving 10 bases between the germline ends. In germline, CDR1 is MDHEN, CDR2 SYDVKM. The CDR3 totals 14 residues. DNA of the CDR3: TGTGCCAGCAGTTTATTTCCGGGGGTCTACGAGCAGTACTTC. Its protein product is CASSLFPGVYEQYF.

Many counts were recorded for this clonotype. This chain uses TRBV30 with TRBJ1-6; 9 positions agree with TRBD1. Trimming cost V 1 base and J 10 bases; bases outside gene matches: 8. Germline assignment: CDR1 GTSNPN and CDR2 SVGIG (reference sequence). This CDR3 region has 15 residues. The CDR3 reads CAWSGGQGGVSPLHF. Written as DNA, the CDR3 is TGTGCCTGGAGTGGGGGACAGGGTGGAGTATCACCCCTCCACTTT.

On this clonotype: A read error may produce the germline difference seen at one junction end. This chain links TRBV5-5 with TRBJ2-1; 11 bases match TRBD2. Germline CDR1 reads SGHKS; CDR2 reads YYEKEE (reference sequence). The CDR3 loop spans 15 amino acids. This CDR3 is CASGEGLAALYEQFF. For the CDR3, the DNA is TGCGCCAGCGGCGAGGGACTAGCGGCTCTTTACGAGCAGTTCTTC.

With respect to this clonotype: This may stem from a read error, because a much larger clone lies one nucleotide away. It is likely a read error, because the conserved phenylalanine at the end of the CDR3 is missing. The rearrangement joins TRBV5-1 to TRBJ2-1; 7 bases are shared with TRBD1. The V gene's germline CDR1 is SGHRS and CDR2 YFSETQ. This CDR3 has 18 residues. The junction had 13 bases not matched to a gene; V was cut back by 0 bases and J by 4 bases. The CDR3 protein is CASSLGKGSGQPYNEQFS. In DNA form, the CDR3 reads TGCGCCAGCAGCTTGGGTAAAGGTTCGGGACAGCCTTACAATGAGCAGTTCTCC.

The sample holds many counts of this clonotype. The chain links TRBV27 to TRBJ2-3; D remains unclear. The germline V and J ends were trimmed by 3 bases and 2 bases, with 12 bases remaining between them. The CDR3 runs to 15 residues. CDR1 is MNHEY, CDR2 SMNVEV, per germline (reference sequence). The DNA of the CDR3 is TGTGCCAGCAGTTTCCCCGGTAGAACCACAGATACGCAGTATTTT. Its protein product is CASSFPGRTTDTQYF.

Ten or more counts support this clonotype. The rearrangement joins TRBV6-2 or TRBV6-3 to TRBJ2-5; 9 bases agree with TRBD2. CDR3 length: 16 amino acids. V lost 6 bases, J lost 5 bases, and 13 bases stayed unmatched. Germline CDR1 is MNHEY and CDR2 is SVGEGT. The CDR3 spells CASSPNRGRAPETQYF. The CDR3 nucleotides are TGTGCCAGCAGCCCCAATCGCGGGAGGGCCCCCGAGACCCAGTACTTC.

This clonotype was seen many times. The chain couples TRBV7-2 to TRBJ1-2, with 7 bases that match TRBD1. Germline values: CDR1 SGHTA, CDR2 FQGNSA. V dropped 5 bases and J dropped 3; count of bases not matched to a gene: 6. The CDR3 consists of 14 residues. The CDR3 bases are TGTGCCAGCAGCCCAAGGCAGGGGGACTATGGCTACACCTTC. Its translation is CASSPRQGDYGYTF.

This clonotype was recorded many times. V is TRBV3-1 and J is TRBJ2-1; 7 bases line up with TRBD2. The CDR3 contains 16 residues. CDR1 and CDR2 (germline): LGHDT, YNNKEL (reference sequence). Trimming removed 4 bases from V and 4 bases from J; junction bases left unmatched: 10. The CDR3 loop reads CASSPRASGAYNEQFF. The CDR3 DNA reads TGTGCCAGCAGCCCTCGGGCTAGCGGAGCATACAATGAGCAGTTCTTC.

This clonotype came up many times. The chain couples TRBV20-1 to TRBJ1-2, with D maybe TRBD1 (6 bases). Germline V gene sequence: CDR1 DFQATT, CDR2 SNEGSKA (reference sequence). Trimming took 0 bases from V and 4 from J, leaving 12 bases between them. This CDR3 has 14 residues. CDR3 protein: CSARDNRAGYGYTF. The DNA for the CDR3 is TGCAGTGCTAGAGATAACAGGGCGGGCTATGGCTACACCTTC.

At least ten counts were recorded for this clonotype. The V call is TRBV3-1, the J call TRBJ1-3; 7 bases fit TRBD1. In germline, CDR1 is LGHDT, CDR2 YNNKEL (reference sequence). The CDR3 consists of 17 residues. V shed 3 bases and J 0 bases; nucleotides not matched to a gene: 8. The CDR3 region is CASSHLGTASSGNTIYF. CDR3 in DNA: TGTGCCAGCAGCCACCTCGGGACAGCGAGCTCTGGAAACACCATATATTTT. Full variable domain (remainder filled in from reference TRBV3-1 and TRBJ1-3): DTAVSQTPKYLVTQMGNDKSIKCEQNLGHDTMYWYKQDSKKFLKIMFSYNNKELIINETVPNRFSPKSPDKAHLNLHINSLELGDSAVYFCASSHLGTASSGNTIYFGEGSWLTVV.

On this clonotype itself: Being one base from a much bigger clone, this may be a read error. The chain links TRBV3-1 to TRBJ1-2; possibly TRBD1 for D (5 bases). V lost 4 bases and J 2 bases, leaving 11 bases between the germline ends. This CDR3 has 14 amino acids. Per germline, CDR1 LGHDT and CDR2 YNNKEL (reference sequence). The CDR3, as DNA: TGTGCCAGCAGCCGAGACCAGGGAAACTATGGCTACACCTTC. This sequence encodes CASSRDQGNYGYTF.

This clonotype came up many times. The chain is built from TRBV25-1 and TRBJ1-4; 8 nucleotides align to TRBD1. Germline loops: CDR1 MGHDK, CDR2 SYGVNS. The CDR3 is 17 amino acids. With V trimmed by 3 bases and J by 2 bases, 8 bases remained unmatched. The CDR3 region has the DNA TGTGCCAGCAGTGACATGACAGGGGAGGCCACTAATGAAAAACTGTTTTTT. Translation gives CASSDMTGEATNEKLFF. Combining the CDR3 with reference TRBV25-1 and TRBJ1-4 gives the whole variable domain EADIYQTPRYLVIGTGKKITLECSQTMGHDKMYWYQQDPGMELHLIHYSYGVNSTEKGDLSSESTVSRIRTEHFPLTLESARPSHTSQYLCASSDMTGEATNEKLFFGSGTQLSVL.

At least ten counts were recorded for this clonotype. This chain joins TRBV6-6 and TRBJ1-5, with unresolved D. CDR1 and CDR2 (germline): MNHNY, SVGAGI (reference sequence). Between the trimmed V and J ends, which lost 1 base and 5 bases, there was a span of 3 bases. The CDR3 totals 12 residues. DNA for the CDR3: TGTGCCAGCAGTTACTTGCATCAGCCCCAGCATTTT. This translates into CASSYLHQPQHF.

This clonotype was counted many times. The chain is built from TRBV7-9 and TRBJ2-1, with TRBD2 as a possible D gene (6 bases). Trimming removed 4 bases from V and 8 bases from J, with 9 bases in between. This CDR3 is 12 amino acids long. Germline assignment: CDR1 SEHNR and CDR2 FQNEAQ (reference sequence). The CDR3 loop reads CASSSTSYEQFF. The CDR3 nucleotides read TGTGCCAGCAGCTCGACTAGTTATGAGCAGTTCTTC.

This clonotype was counted at least ten times. V is TRBV29-1 and J is TRBJ2-7; D is unresolved. V gave up 5 bases and J gave up 0 bases, with 11 bases separating them. CDR1 is SQVTM, CDR2 ANQGSEA, per germline. The CDR3 is made up of 13 amino acids. The CDR3, as DNA: TGCAGCGTTCGTCTCGAGACCTCCTACGAGCAGTACTTC. Its translation: CSVRLETSYEQYF.